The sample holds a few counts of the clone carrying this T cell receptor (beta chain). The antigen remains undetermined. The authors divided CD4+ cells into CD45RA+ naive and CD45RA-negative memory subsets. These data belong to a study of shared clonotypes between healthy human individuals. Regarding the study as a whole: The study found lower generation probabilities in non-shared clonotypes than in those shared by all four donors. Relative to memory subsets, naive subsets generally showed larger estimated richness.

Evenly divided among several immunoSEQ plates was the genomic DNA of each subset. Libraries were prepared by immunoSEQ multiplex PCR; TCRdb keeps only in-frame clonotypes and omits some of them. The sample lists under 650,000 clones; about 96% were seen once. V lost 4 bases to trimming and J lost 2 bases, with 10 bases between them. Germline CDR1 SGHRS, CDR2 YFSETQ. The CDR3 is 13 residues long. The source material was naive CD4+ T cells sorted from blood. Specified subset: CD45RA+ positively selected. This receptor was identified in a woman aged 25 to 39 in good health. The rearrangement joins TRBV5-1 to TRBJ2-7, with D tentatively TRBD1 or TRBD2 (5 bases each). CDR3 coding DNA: TGCGCCAGCAGCCGGGACGGGGCCTACGAGCAGTACTTC. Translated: CASSRDGAYEQYF.